This T cell receptor beta chain was identified in a study of response to subunit inactivated influenza vaccine listed by TCRdb under 2018. A note on the overall study: The study used deep quantitative T cell receptor repertoire profiling to track responses to a trivalent subunit inactivated influenza vaccine. What the work shows at the level of the full study, not this receptor alone: The authors suggested that each seasonal influenza vaccination may recruit only a limited number of new T cells.

Ends trimmed: V by 6 bases, J by 0 bases; bases unmatched to a gene: 3. From its cysteine to its phenylalanine, the CDR3 spans 16 amino acids. This entry keeps only the CDR3 DNA: 48 bases, framed from base 1. The germline V gene gives CDR1 as SGHAT and CDR2 as FQNNGV. In the case of this clonotype: This receptor's antigen is unknown. The sample holds no much larger clone one base away, and base qualities are not on file.

Library construction relied on RT-PCR. The run used an Illumina HiSeq 2500. The public reads were reprocessed in TCRdb via fastp at Q25 and MiXCR, keeping in-frame beta chains. Identical CDR3 proteins give one entry, which carries the most common genes and DNA. In all, the sample holds hundreds of thousands of distinct CDR3 sequences, and 10% to 15% of those were seen once. The top ten hold roughly 10% of the sample. The sample here was PBMCs from blood, taken on the day of vaccination. This clonotype was sampled from a man aged 50 to 60 who received an inactivated influenza vaccine. Donor details come from another sample of the same person, matched by shared clones. In this chain, TRBV11-2 is recombined with TRBJ2-3; TRBD2 fits 13 bases in the junction. The CDR3 region: CASSGLAGESTDTQYF. The sequence in DNA is TGTGCCAGCAGTGGACTAGCGGGAGAGAGCACAGATACGCAGTATTTT.